This T cell receptor (beta chain) was retrieved from a study of control samples from healthy donors and cancer patients. Method: immunoSEQ multiplex PCR; TCRdb's copy keeps in-frame clones and lacks some. The top ten hold about 0.6% of the sample, which has 120,000 or so clones, 80% to 95% seen once. Germline V gives CDR1 LGHDT, CDR2 YNNKEL (reference sequence). The CDR3 is 16 amino acids. V was clipped by 1 base and J by 5 bases, with 16 bases between them. This sequence was found in a man at least 80 years old with head and neck cancer. Sequencing was done on a sample of PBMCs. The chain employs TRBV3-1 (or the pseudogene TRBV3-2) and TRBJ2-3, with D maybe TRBD2 (5 bases). CDR3 sequence reads: CASSQGRHGRRDTQYF. For the CDR3, the DNA is TGTGCCAGCAGCCAAGGGAGACATGGGAGACGAGATACGCAGTATTTT.